This T cell receptor beta chain is from a study of cytomegalovirus exposure and HLA in healthy donors. General study findings and limits: In an earlier analysis, in fewer than 700 donors, most V segments appeared productive either ~90% or ~30% of the time. According to a later analysis, donors in an Asian-associated ancestry cluster reportedly had fewer N-insertions than the 666-donor mean. Among TCR sequences, most were rare, though some public TCRs appeared in many donors.

The study ran its PCR with 60 Vbeta and 13 Jbeta primers. The method was immunoSEQ multiplex PCR; TCRdb's version includes in-frame clones alone and lacks a portion of them. The sample contains some 92,000 clones, around 80% of which appear only once. This CDR3 has 16 residues. Deletions cut 2 bases from V and 6 bases from J, with 17 bases between. Per the germline V gene, CDR1 is MNHNY and CDR2 is SVGAGI (reference sequence). Remarks on this clone: The antigen is not known.

This clonotype was obtained from a man younger than 35 in good health and CMV-seropositive. The V gene is TRBV6-6, the J gene TRBJ2-4; weak D call: TRBD2 (5 bases). Material: PBMCs. The CDR3 bases are TGTGCCAGCAGTTACCCCCCGGGGTCTTCGTTAAACATTCAGTACTTC. This translates into CASSYPPGSSLNIQYF.